Each of the 16 T cell receptor beta chains below was sequenced from the same sample in a study of T cell changes during pregnancy in multiple sclerosis. Here immunoSEQ multiplex PCR was the method, and the copy in TCRdb shows in-frame clones only, minus some. The sample records 56,000 or so clones, 90% being singletons. The sequenced sample was peripheral blood, obtained in the first trimester of pregnancy. All receptors derive from a female donor in good health, enrolled as a control in a pregnancy study.

The chain couples TRBV7-6 to TRBJ2-7; possible D gene TRBD2, 6 bases. The germline V gene has CDR1 SGHVS and CDR2 FNYEAQ. The CDR3 is 15 amino acids. Trimming stripped 5 bases from V and 2 bases from J, with 16 bases between. CDR3 sequence (DNA): TGTGCCAGCAGCCCGTTGACCAGCGGGCCCTACGAGCAGTACTTC. Amino acid sequence: CASSPLTSGPYEQYF.

The chain links TRBV20-1 to TRBJ2-5; unclear D gene. This CDR3 has 11 residues. V was cut by 6 bases and J by 5 bases, with 10 bases left in between. From germline, CDR1 is DFQATT and CDR2 SNEGSKA (reference sequence). CDR3 nucleotide sequence: TGCAGTGCAATCCTCTTTGAGACCCAGTACTTC. This translates into CSAILFETQYF.

The chain is built from TRBV9 and TRBJ2-7, with D unclear. Trimming pared 0 bases from V and 5 bases from J, leaving 12 bases between. Germline CDR1 reads SGDLS; CDR2 reads YYNGEE. CDR3 length: 14 residues. The CDR3 nucleotides are TGTGCCAGCAGCGTAGTTCCAGAAACCCACGAGCAGTACTTC. Protein sequence: CASSVVPETHEQYF. The whole variable domain, filled in from reference TRBV9 and TRBJ2-7, reads DSGVTQTPKHLITATGQRVTLRCSPRSGDLSVYWYQQSLDQGLQFLIQYYNGEERAKGNILERFSAQQFPDLHSELNLSSLELGDSALYFCASSVVPETHEQYFGPGTRLTVT.

The V and J genes are TRBV2 and TRBJ1-2, with D perhaps TRBD1 (5 bases). In germline, CDR1 is SNHLY, CDR2 FYNNEI. CDR3 size: 13 residues. V was clipped by 7 bases and J by 7 bases, with 16 bases between them. CDR3 coding DNA: TGTGCCAGCAAGGGGCGGCCCACCCGTGGCTACACCTTC. This sequence encodes CASKGRPTRGYTF. The full variable domain, its missing parts supplied by reference TRBV2 and TRBJ1-2, is EPEVTQTPSHQVTQMGQEVILRCVPISNHLYFYWYRQILGQKVEFLVSFYNNEISEKSEIFDDQFSVERPDGSNFTLKIRSTKLEDSAMYFCASKGRPTRGYTFGSGTRLTVV.

The rearrangement joins TRBV5-4 to TRBJ2-3; 7 nucleotides line up with TRBD2. The CDR3 runs 14 residues. V shed 0 bases and J 4 bases; nucleotides not matched to a gene: 2. Germline V gene lookup returns CDR1 SGHNT and CDR2 YYREEE (reference sequence). The CDR3: CASSLGLAADTQYF. The CDR3 nucleotides are TGTGCCAGCAGCTTGGGACTAGCAGCAGATACGCAGTATTTT.

This sequence joins TRBV2 and TRBJ1-2, with 8 bases matching TRBD1. V shed 0 bases, J shed 7 bases, and the junction held 13 bases outside the gene matches. Germline loops: CDR1 SNHLY, CDR2 FYNNEI. This CDR3 is built from 17 residues. DNA for the CDR3: TGTGCCAGCAGTGAAGCGCTTCTGCAGGGGGCGGCGTTTGGCTACACCTTC. This gives the protein CASSEALLQGAAFGYTF.

V and J are TRBV7-2 and TRBJ2-5; possible D gene TRBD2, 7 bases. The V end lost 1 base, the J end lost 5 bases, and 14 bases lay between the germline ends. The CDR3 has 15 residues. The germline CDR1 and CDR2 sequences are SGHTA and FQGNSA. The CDR3 region is CASSLVGGAGETQYF. The CDR3 region has the DNA TGTGCCAGCAGCTTAGTGGGGGGGGCAGGGGAGACCCAGTACTTC.

The chain recombines TRBV27 with TRBJ1-3; 7 bases are shared with TRBD1. V trimming: 2 bases; J trimming: 2 bases; junction bases outside the gene matches: 9. This CDR3 comprises 17 residues. Germline CDR1 and CDR2: MNHEY and SMNVEV (reference sequence). In DNA, the CDR3 is TGTGCCAGCAGTTTAGGACCACAGGGGAAGGCTGGAAACACCATATATTTT. It encodes CASSLGPQGKAGNTIYF.

The genes are TRBV28 and TRBJ2-6, with no clear D. V was cut by 4 bases and J by 0 bases, with 7 bases left in between. The CDR3 extends over 15 amino acids. Germline CDR1 MDHEN, CDR2 SYDVKM. CDR3 sequence: CASSSPGSGANVLTF. The CDR3 region has the DNA TGTGCCAGCAGTTCGCCAGGCTCTGGGGCCAACGTCCTGACTTTC.

J is TRBJ2-1 and V is TRBV16; TRBD1 matches at 7 bases. Germline-derived CDR1 and CDR2 are KGHSY and FQNENV. V lost 2 bases, J lost 6 bases, and 4 bases stayed unmatched. The CDR3 contains 14 residues. This CDR3 reads CASSQRDRSNEQFF. CDR3 nucleotide sequence: TGTGCCAGCAGCCAAAGGGACAGATCCAATGAGCAGTTCTTC.

The V gene is TRBV4-2, the J gene TRBJ2-5; no clear D. Germline values: CDR1 LGHNA, CDR2 YNFKEQ. The CDR3 consists of 13 residues. V was pared by 1 base and J by 2 bases, with 5 bases between. The CDR3 reads CASSQAEQETQYF. Written as DNA, the CDR3 is TGTGCCAGCAGCCAAGCGGAGCAAGAGACCCAGTACTTC.

The chain has TRBV28 and TRBJ2-7; 8 bases are shared with TRBD2. CDR3 length equals 15 residues. The V and J ends lost 2 bases and 6 bases, in that order; junction bases with no gene match: 9. Germline V gene sequence: CDR1 MDHEN, CDR2 SYDVKM. CDR3 amino acids: CASSLTAGAEGEQYF. CDR3 nucleotide sequence: TGTGCCAGCAGTTTAACAGCGGGGGCCGAGGGCGAGCAGTACTTC.

V and J are TRBV28 and TRBJ1-5; D not certain. The germline V gene has CDR1 MDHEN and CDR2 SYDVKM. The CDR3 has 12 residues. Trimming took 4 bases from V and 7 from J, leaving 8 bases between them. For the CDR3, the DNA is TGTGCCAGCAGTTCCCACAGACAGCCCCAGCATTTT. It translates to CASSSHRQPQHF.

This chain joins TRBV15 and TRBJ1-4, with no clear D. Trimming stripped 7 bases from V and 0 bases from J, with 12 bases between. Per germline, CDR1 LNHNV and CDR2 YYDKDF (reference sequence). This CDR3 contains 15 residues. The CDR3 DNA is TGTGCCACCATCACAAGGCGGACAACTAATGAAAAACTGTTTTTT. Translation gives CATITRRTTNEKLFF. The variable domain in full, completed from reference TRBV15 and TRBJ1-4, reads DAMVIQNPRYQVTQFGKPVTLSCSQTLNHNVMYWYQQKSSQAPKLLFHYYDKDFNNEADTPDNFQSRRPNTSFCFLDIRSPGLGDTAMYLCATITRRTTNEKLFFGSGTQLSVL.

This clone is a singleton in its sample. V is TRBV28 and J is TRBJ1-2; D is possibly TRBD1 (5 bases). The V gene lost 3 bases and the J gene lost 6 bases, with 14 bases spanning the gap. Germline loops: CDR1 MDHEN, CDR2 SYDVKM. CDR3 length: 14 residues. The CDR3 DNA follows: TGTGCCAGCAGTTTGGTAAGGGGCTGGAATGGCTACACCTTC. It yields the protein CASSLVRGWNGYTF.

The V gene is TRBV27, the J gene TRBJ2-7, with TRBD1 identical over 8 bases. This CDR3 has 14 amino acids. The germline V gene has CDR1 MNHEY and CDR2 SMNVEV (reference sequence). Unmatched junction bases numbered 6, after V lost 5 bases and J lost 3 bases. As DNA, the CDR3 is TGTGCCAGCAGTAGGACAGGGTCCTTCTACGAGCAGTACTTC. Its protein is CASSRTGSFYEQYF.